The 28 T cell receptor beta chains below come from one sample, sequenced in a study of patients and donors after allogeneic stem cell transplantation. TCRdb itself ran the RT-PCR reads through MiXCR, one entry per CDR3 protein. The repertoire holds roughly 960,000 distinct CDR3 sequences, with under 20% as singletons. The specimen sequenced was blood, either unsorted or a sorted T cell fraction (not recorded which). The receptors here all came from a human donor who was either an allogeneic HSCT recipient or a stem cell or donor lymphocyte infusion donor (not recorded which). It is not recorded whose cells these are; they may come from a transplant donor.

This clonotype has at least ten counts. The rearrangement uses TRBV7-2 and TRBJ2-2; D uncertain. The CDR3 runs 13 residues. Germline CDR1 and CDR2: SGHTA and FQGNSA. V was trimmed by 0 bases and J by 8 bases, leaving 7 bases between them. The CDR3 DNA reads TGTGCCAGCAGCTTAGCAGGGTTTGGGGAGCTGTTTTTT. Its translation is CASSLAGFGELFF.

This clonotype has only a few counts. The rearrangement joins TRBV5-5 to TRBJ2-7; D unclear. Germline lookup yields CDR1 SGHKS and CDR2 YYEKEE (reference sequence). This CDR3 contains 13 residues. V dropped 0 bases and J dropped 4 bases, with 8 bases sitting between them. The CDR3 loop reads CASSLAINYEQYF. The CDR3 DNA is TGTGCCAGCAGCTTGGCCATCAATTACGAGCAGTACTTC.

This clonotype was counted many times. The chain combines TRBV29-1 with TRBJ1-2; a possible D gene is TRBD1 (5 bases). The CDR3 is made up of 11 amino acids. Germline CDR1 and CDR2: SQVTM and ANQGSEA. V was clipped by 2 bases and J by 5 bases, with 6 bases between them. In DNA form, the CDR3 reads TGCAGCGTTGAAAAGGGGTATGGCTACACCTTC. It translates to CSVEKGYGYTF.

This clonotype was observed a few times. This rearrangement joins TRBV12-3 or TRBV12-4 to TRBJ1-1, with 7 bases aligning to TRBD1. The CDR3 spans 16 residues. Losses at the gene ends were 1 base for V and 2 bases for J; bases not matched to a gene: 7. CDR3 coding DNA: TGTGCCAGCAGTTTAGGACAGGGCTGGGGAAACACTGAAGCTTTCTTT. The encoded protein is CASSLGQGWGNTEAFF.

This clonotype was observed many times. The rearrangement links TRBV29-1 to TRBJ1-2; 8 nucleotides line up with TRBD1. The CDR3 has 14 amino acids. V gave up 3 bases and J gave up 5 bases; unmatched junction bases: 8. CDR1 is SQVTM and CDR2 is ANQGSEA in the germline V gene. CDR3 sequence reads: CSVDETGVDYGYTF. CDR3 nucleotides: TGCAGCGTTGACGAGACAGGGGTTGATTATGGCTACACCTTC.

The chain employs TRBV12-3 or TRBV12-4 and TRBJ1-4, with unresolved D. V lost 4 bases to trimming and J lost 0 bases, with 9 bases between them. The CDR3 spans 15 residues. The CDR3 region is CASSSDGATNEKLFF. In DNA form, the CDR3 reads TGTGCCAGCAGTTCAGACGGTGCAACTAATGAAAAACTGTTTTTT.

This clonotype was counted between two and nine times. The chain recombines TRBV12-3 or TRBV12-4 with TRBJ2-7; weak D call: TRBD2 (5 bases). The CDR3 consists of 13 residues. With 5 bases removed from V and 9 bases from J, the gap between germline ends came to 17 bases. The chain's CDR3 is CASSVPAVAGQYF. CDR3 coding DNA: TGTGCCAGCAGTGTCCCCGCGGTGGCGGGGCAGTACTTC.

V usage is TRBV2 and J usage is TRBJ2-1, with 8 bases lining up with TRBD1. The CDR3 contains 15 residues. The germline V gene encodes CDR1 SNHLY and CDR2 FYNNEI. The V segment lost 4 bases and the J segment 0 bases; nucleotides outside the gene matches: 2. The CDR3 region has the DNA TGTGCCAGCAGTGTCGACAGGGGCTCCTACAATGAGCAGTTCTTC. Translating gives CASSVDRGSYNEQFF. Based on the CDR3 plus reference TRBV2 and TRBJ2-1, the full variable domain is EPEVTQTPSHQVTQMGQEVILRCVPISNHLYFYWYRQILGQKVEFLVSFYNNEISEKSEIFDDQFSVERPDGSNFTLKIRSTKLEDSAMYFCASSVDRGSYNEQFFGPGTRLTVL.

This clonotype was recorded a few times. The rearrangement links TRBV11-2 to TRBJ1-3; D gene ambiguous. With 1 base removed from V and 0 bases from J, the gap between germline ends came to 13 bases. The length of the CDR3 is 17 residues. Germline CDR1 SGHAT, CDR2 FQNNGV. The CDR3 sequence is CASSLVVGGNSGNTIYF. The CDR3 nucleotides read TGTGCCAGCAGCTTAGTTGTTGGCGGTAACTCTGGAAACACCATATATTTT.

This clonotype was seen a few times. The V gene is TRBV20-1, the J gene TRBJ2-5; 9 bases map to TRBD2. With 2 bases clipped from V and 4 bases from J, the junction kept 8 bases outside the gene matches. Per the germline V gene, CDR1 is DFQATT and CDR2 is SNEGSKA (reference sequence). The CDR3 totals 15 residues. The CDR3, as DNA: TGCAGTGCTAGACCTAGCGGGATTTCGGGAGAGACCCAGTACTTC. Amino acids: CSARPSGISGETQYF.

This clonotype was detected only a few times. The V gene is TRBV27, the J gene TRBJ2-7; D might be TRBD1 or TRBD2, each matching 6 bases. The V gene's germline CDR1 is MNHEY and CDR2 SMNVEV (reference sequence). The CDR3 is 13 amino acids. Trimming took 6 bases from V and 5 from J, leaving 14 bases between them. This chain's CDR3 is CASSPKGGHEQYF. For the CDR3, the DNA is TGTGCCAGCAGCCCCAAGGGGGGCCACGAGCAGTACTTC.

The table lists this clonotype with a few counts. The V call is TRBV2, the J call TRBJ2-3, with D perhaps matching TRBD2 (6 bases). This CDR3 region has 14 residues. Trimming removed 3 bases at V and 7 bases at J, with 14 bases between. Germline V gene sequence: CDR1 SNHLY, CDR2 FYNNEI. The chain's CDR3 is CASSDRVRTNTQYF. The CDR3 region has the DNA TGTGCCAGCAGTGATCGGGTCCGGACTAATACGCAGTATTTT. Full variable domain (missing parts from reference TRBV2 and TRBJ2-3): EPEVTQTPSHQVTQMGQEVILRCVPISNHLYFYWYRQILGQKVEFLVSFYNNEISEKSEIFDDQFSVERPDGSNFTLKIRSTKLEDSAMYFCASSDRVRTNTQYFGPGTRLTVL.

CDR3 nucleotide sequence: TGTGCCTGGAGTGTTAGACTAGCGGGGGCCCAAGAGACCCAGTACTTC. This encodes CAWSVRLAGAQETQYF. The gene calls are TRBV30 and TRBJ2-5; 12 bases align to TRBD2. The CDR3 is 16 residues long. The J segment lost 1 base and the V segment lost 0 bases, leaving 3 bases of the junction unmatched. The V gene's germline CDR1 is GTSNPN and CDR2 SVGIG (reference sequence). Complete variable domain (other parts from reference TRBV30 and TRBJ2-5): SQTIHQWPATLVQPVGSPLSLECTVEGTSNPNLYWYRQAAGRGLQLLFYSVGIGQISSEVPQNLSASRPQDRQFILSSKKLLLSDSGFYLCAWSVRLAGAQETQYFGPGTRLLVL.

The chain carries TRBV20-1 and TRBJ2-1; D is unresolved. Germline assignment: CDR1 DFQATT and CDR2 SNEGSKA (reference sequence). V was cut by 4 bases and J by 5 bases, with 12 bases left in between. The CDR3 runs 13 residues. The CDR3 DNA follows: TGCAGTGCTATTTACAGAAGGGACAATGAGCAGTTCTTC. Protein: CSAIYRRDNEQFF.

The rearrangement uses TRBV5-4 and TRBJ1-4; the D gene is possibly TRBD1 (5 bases). This CDR3 spans 15 amino acids. The ends were cut back, 4 bases at V and 0 bases at J, with 10 bases in the middle. CDR1 is SGHNT and CDR2 is YYREEE in the germline V gene (reference sequence). CDR3 sequence reads: CASSPWGATNEKLFF. Here the CDR3 DNA reads TGTGCCAGCAGCCCTTGGGGGGCAACTAATGAAAAACTGTTTTTT.

This clonotype was picked up a small number of times. The gene calls are TRBV30 and TRBJ2-1, with 7 bases identical to TRBD2. The V gene's germline CDR1 is GTSNPN and CDR2 SVGIG (reference sequence). Trimming at V came to 0 bases and at J to 2 bases, leaving 4 bases not matched to a gene. The CDR3 contains 15 residues. The CDR3 region has the DNA TGTGCCTGGAGTGTACCTAGCGGAGCCTACAATGAGCAGTTCTTC. This encodes CAWSVPSGAYNEQFF.

The chain combines TRBV5-6 with TRBJ1-2, with 10 positions matching TRBD1. From germline, CDR1 is SGHDT and CDR2 YYEEEE. Trimming took 5 bases from V and 0 from J; bases not matched to a gene: 10. The CDR3 spans 17 residues. CDR3 DNA: TGTGCCAGCAGGGACCGGGACAGGGGTAGGACTAACTATGGCTACACCTTC. Protein product: CASRDRDRGRTNYGYTF.

This chain connects TRBV10-3 to TRBJ1-1; 7 bases map to TRBD1. This CDR3 comprises 16 residues. After removal of 6 bases from V and 8 bases from J, the junction contained 18 bases not matched to a gene. Germline V gives CDR1 ENHRY, CDR2 SYGVKD. CDR3 nucleotide sequence: TGTGCCATCAGGTTTAGGCTGGGAACAGGGGCCGAGGAAGCTTTCTTT. Encoded protein: CAIRFRLGTGAEEAFF.

This rearrangement joins TRBV20-1 to TRBJ2-1; D unclear. Germline CDR1 is DFQATT and CDR2 is SNEGSKA (reference sequence). Trimming removed 3 bases at V and 8 bases at J, with 8 bases between. The CDR3 is 11 residues long. The CDR3 loop is CSASTGDEQFF. CDR3 in DNA: TGCAGTGCTAGTACGGGCGATGAGCAGTTCTTC.

The chain joins TRBV7-2 to TRBJ1-2, with D unclear. V dropped 4 bases and J dropped 4 bases, with 10 bases sitting between them. The CDR3 sequence is 13 residues long. CDR1 and CDR2 (germline): SGHTA, FQGNSA. CDR3 in amino acids: CASSSQIVYGYTF. The CDR3 nucleotides read TGTGCCAGCAGCTCCCAAATAGTCTATGGCTACACCTTC.

The sample holds a few counts of this clonotype. The V call is TRBV12-3 or TRBV12-4, the J call TRBJ1-5; D ambiguous. Trimming took 6 bases from V and 4 from J, leaving 1 base between them. The CDR3 is 10 amino acids. CDR3 region: CASRNQPQHF. CDR3 nucleotide sequence: TGTGCCAGCAGAAATCAGCCCCAGCATTTT.

Turning to this clonotype: A read error may produce the germline difference seen at one junction end. The chain employs TRBV14 and TRBJ2-1, with unresolved D. This CDR3 comprises 15 residues. The germline V gene encodes CDR1 SGHDN and CDR2 FVKESK. CDR3 region: CASSQEVARYTEQFF. CDR3 sequence (DNA): TGTGCCAGCAGCCAAGAGGTAGCCCGATACACTGAGCAGTTCTTC.

In its sample, this clonotype was seen a few times. The V gene is TRBV10-3, the J gene TRBJ2-3; a weak D match, TRBD2 (5 bases). V was pared by 4 bases and J by 5 bases, with 7 bases between. Germline V gene sequence: CDR1 ENHRY, CDR2 SYGVKD. This CDR3 comprises 12 residues. CDR3 loop: CAISAGGDTQYF. In DNA, the CDR3 is TGTGCCATCAGTGCCGGAGGAGATACGCAGTATTTT.

The chain links TRBV3-1 to TRBJ2-5, with 8 bases that match TRBD1. The CDR3 loop spans 21 amino acids. The germline gives CDR1 LGHDT, CDR2 YNNKEL (reference sequence). The V segment lost 2 bases and the J segment 0 bases; nucleotides outside the gene matches: 20. The CDR3 coding sequence is TGTGCCAGCAGCCAATATTCCCAGGGGGCCAGGCGGGGCAAGCACCAAGAGACCCAGTACTTC. Protein: CASSQYSQGARRGKHQETQYF.

This chain connects TRBV7-9 to TRBJ1-5; TRBD1 agrees at 7 bases. CDR1 is SEHNR, CDR2 FQNEAQ, per germline (reference sequence). With 6 bases clipped from V and 1 base from J, the junction kept 6 bases outside the gene matches. The CDR3 sequence is 15 residues long. The CDR3 protein is CASSSGTASNQPQHF. The CDR3 DNA is TGTGCCAGCAGTTCCGGGACAGCAAGCAATCAGCCCCAGCATTTT.

This clonotype was found once. The chain joins TRBV9 to TRBJ2-1; 9 bases are shared with TRBD1. This CDR3 has 14 amino acids. V shed 1 base, J shed 8 bases, and the junction held 4 bases outside the gene matches. Looked up from germline, CDR1 is SGDLS and CDR2 is YYNGEE. The CDR3 region is CASSVRTGVDEQFF. CDR3 DNA: TGTGCCAGCAGCGTAAGGACAGGGGTCGATGAGCAGTTCTTC.

This clonotype occurred a few times. The V gene is TRBV25-1, the J gene TRBJ2-1; D unresolved. From germline, CDR1 is MGHDK and CDR2 SYGVNS. This CDR3 is built from 15 residues. V lost 3 bases and J 0 bases, leaving 9 bases between the germline ends. CDR3 sequence reads: CASSEGQSSYNEQFF. In DNA, the CDR3 is TGTGCCAGCAGTGAGGGTCAGAGCTCCTACAATGAGCAGTTCTTC.

There are a few counts of this clonotype. This chain connects TRBV3-1 to TRBJ1-3; D call uncertain. Germline CDR1 reads LGHDT; CDR2 reads YNNKEL (reference sequence). V lost 3 bases and J 0 bases, leaving 15 bases between the germline ends. The CDR3 contains 17 residues. The CDR3: CASSHFRTGSSGNTIYF. CDR3 DNA sequence: TGTGCCAGCAGCCATTTCCGGACGGGATCCTCTGGAAACACCATATATTTT.